This is a list of T cell receptor beta chains from one sample in a study of T cell responses to AZD1222 COVID-19 vaccine. Using immunoSEQ multiplex PCR, the repertoire was profiled, and TCRdb retains in-frame clones only, with some absent. The sample has 120,000 or so clones; 92% are singletons. Here the sequenced sample was peripheral blood, taken on day 0 of AZD1222 vaccination. All receptors derive from an adult in good health. Each CDR3 is given with its conserved first and last residue.

j_gene | v_gene | len | CDR3aa
TRBJ1-1 | TRBV7-9 | 13 | CASNLDGNTEAFF
TRBJ2-4 | TRBV4-1 | 16 | CASSQASGGFENIQYF
TRBJ1-6 | TRBV4-1 | 15 | CASSPGVESDSPLHF
TRBJ1-5 | TRBV6-5 | 14 | CASSYMGGNQPQHF
TRBJ1-2 | TRBV28 | 14 | CASSLGQSNYGYTF
TRBJ2-6 | TRBV10-1 | 17 | CASSVRTGDRGANVLTF
TRBJ2-7 | TRBV9 | 15 | CASSVAGGIAYEQYF
TRBJ2-6 | TRBV9 | 19 | CASSGQTRRHSSGANVLTF
TRBJ2-2 | TRBV27 | 13 | CASSSRVAGELFF
TRBJ2-7 | TRBV6-5 | 15 | CASSYSGRDRAEQYF
TRBJ1-3 | TRBV4-1 | 11 | CASSRDSVVNF
TRBJ1-1 | TRBV6-5 | 13 | CASSTQRNTEAFF
TRBJ2-7 | TRBV11-3 | 15 | CASSLEGGLSGEQYF
TRBJ2-5 | TRBV11-3 | 12 | CASSLDSETQYF
TRBJ2-2 | TRBV5-5 | 16 | CASSFLAGANTGELFF
TRBJ2-1 | TRBV2 | 14 | CASSPWTSYNEQFF
TRBJ1-2 | TRBV2 | 12 | CASSEYGDGYTF
TRBJ2-1 | TRBV12-5 | 15 | CASGQTGTTYNEQFF
TRBJ2-7 | TRBV19 | 14 | CASRPGQGPYEQYF
TRBJ1-5 | TRBV28 | 12 | CASRIGVQPQHF
TRBJ2-1 | TRBV19 | 13 | CASNRGQVGEQFF
TRBJ1-1 | TRBV12-3/TRBV12-4 | 13 | CASSLVLLSEAFF
TRBJ2-1 | TRBV3-1/TRBV3-2 | 18 | CASSPPRTGVSSYNEQFF
TRBJ1-3 | TRBV5-1 | 16 | CASSLVTVSSGNTIYF
TRBJ2-3 | TRBV3-1/TRBV3-2 | 12 | CASSQELNTQYF
TRBJ1-2 | TRBV5-8 | 15 | CASSVGRGVNYGYTF
TRBJ2-1 | TRBV7-3 | 16 | CASSTNRARRGNEQFF
TRBJ2-7 | TRBV3-1/TRBV3-2 | 13 | CASSPPGPYEQYF
TRBJ2-7 | TRBV6-1 | 15 | CASSEAGQGRDEQYF
TRBJ1-4 | TRBV6-1 | 17 | CASSERTGMRTNEKLFF
TRBJ2-5 | TRBV7-7 | 13 | CASSLVQGETQYF
TRBJ1-6 | TRBV2 | 12 | CASSVVNSPLHF
TRBJ2-7 | TRBV15 | 14 | CATSRGWAAYEQYF
TRBJ1-5 | TRBV19 | 17 | CASSIDRQGSGNQPQHF
TRBJ2-3 | TRBV9 | 15 | CASSLGQGRTDTQYF
TRBJ2-7 | TRBV9 | 14 | CASSEDRGQREQYF
TRBJ2-3 | TRBV28 | 13 | CASKTLGTDTQYF
TRBJ2-2 | TRBV19 | 15 | CASSPSGGRTGELFF
TRBJ1-2 | TRBV6-5 | 15 | CASESGSTVNYGYTF
TRBJ1-1 | TRBV9 | 14 | CASSAGQGFSEAFF
TRBJ2-5 | TRBV29-1 | 13 | CSVSARYWETQYF
TRBJ1-1 | TRBV7-2 | 13 | CASSYRMNTEAFF
TRBJ2-5 | TRBV7-2 | 13 | CASSLGFGETQYF